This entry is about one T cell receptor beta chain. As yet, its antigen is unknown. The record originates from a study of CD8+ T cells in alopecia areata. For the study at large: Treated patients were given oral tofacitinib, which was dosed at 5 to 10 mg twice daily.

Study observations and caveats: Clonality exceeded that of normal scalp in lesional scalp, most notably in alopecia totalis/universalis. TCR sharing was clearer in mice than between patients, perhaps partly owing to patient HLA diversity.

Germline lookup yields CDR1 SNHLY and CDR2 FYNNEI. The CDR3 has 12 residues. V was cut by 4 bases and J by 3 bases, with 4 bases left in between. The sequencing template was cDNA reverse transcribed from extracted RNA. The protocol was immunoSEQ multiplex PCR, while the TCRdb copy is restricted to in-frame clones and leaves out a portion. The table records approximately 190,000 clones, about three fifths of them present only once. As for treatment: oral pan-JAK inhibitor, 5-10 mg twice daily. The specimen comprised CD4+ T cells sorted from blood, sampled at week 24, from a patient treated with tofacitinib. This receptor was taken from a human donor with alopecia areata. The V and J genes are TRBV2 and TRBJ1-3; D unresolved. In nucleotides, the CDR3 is TGTGCCAGCAGTGTGTATGGAAACACCATATATTTT. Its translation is CASSVYGNTIYF. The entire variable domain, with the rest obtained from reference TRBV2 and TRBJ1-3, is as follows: EPEVTQTPSHQVTQMGQEVILRCVPISNHLYFYWYRQILGQKVEFLVSFYNNEISEKSEIFDDQFSVERPDGSNFTLKIRSTKLEDSAMYFCASSVYGNTIYFGEGSWLTVV.